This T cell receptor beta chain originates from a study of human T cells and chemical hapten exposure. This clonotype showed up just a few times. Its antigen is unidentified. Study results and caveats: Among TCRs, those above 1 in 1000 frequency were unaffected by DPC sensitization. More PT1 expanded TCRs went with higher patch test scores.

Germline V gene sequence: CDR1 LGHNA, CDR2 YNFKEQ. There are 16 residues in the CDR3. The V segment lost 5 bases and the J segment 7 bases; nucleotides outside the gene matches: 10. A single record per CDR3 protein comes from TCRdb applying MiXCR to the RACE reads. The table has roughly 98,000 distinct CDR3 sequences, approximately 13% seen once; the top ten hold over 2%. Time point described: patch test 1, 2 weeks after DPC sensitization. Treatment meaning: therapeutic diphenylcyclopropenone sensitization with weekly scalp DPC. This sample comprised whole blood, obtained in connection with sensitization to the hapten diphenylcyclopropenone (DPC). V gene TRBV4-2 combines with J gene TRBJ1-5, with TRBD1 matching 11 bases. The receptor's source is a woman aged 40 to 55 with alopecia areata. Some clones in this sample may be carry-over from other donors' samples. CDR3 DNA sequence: TGTGCCAGCAGCTCACCGGGACAGGGGGTCGGGCAGCCCCAGCATTTT. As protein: CASSSPGQGVGQPQHF.